The 22 T cell receptor beta chains in this list originate from one sample, sequenced in a study of cytomegalovirus exposure and HLA in healthy donors. The PCR had 60 Vbeta and 13 Jbeta primers. The protocol was immunoSEQ multiplex PCR, while the TCRdb copy is restricted to in-frame clones and leaves out a portion. The sample carries about 130,000 clones, 78% recorded once. Sequenced sample: PBMCs. The receptors shown here come from a man between 25 and 39 years old in good health and CMV-seropositive.

This chain links TRBV6-5 with TRBJ1-4, with 8 bases identical to TRBD1. Germline values: CDR1 MNHEY, CDR2 SVGAGI. The CDR3 is made up of 15 amino acids. Losses at the gene ends were 5 bases for V and 1 base for J; bases not matched to a gene: 3. The CDR3 DNA sequence: TGTGCCAGCAGTCGTACAGGGGGAACTAATGAAAAACTGTTTTTT. Translated, it gives CASSRTGGTNEKLFF.

The V call is TRBV15, the J call TRBJ2-1, with 12 bases lining up with TRBD2. This CDR3 has 16 residues. Looked up from germline, CDR1 is LNHNV and CDR2 is YYDKDF (reference sequence). Unmatched junction bases numbered 9, after V lost 5 bases and J lost 7 bases. The CDR3 DNA reads TGTGCCACCAGCTTGACGACTAGCGGGAGACTGAATGAGCAGTTCTTC. This sequence encodes CATSLTTSGRLNEQFF. The full variable domain, its missing parts supplied by reference TRBV15 and TRBJ2-1, is DAMVIQNPRYQVTQFGKPVTLSCSQTLNHNVMYWYQQKSSQAPKLLFHYYDKDFNNEADTPDNFQSRRPNTSFCFLDIRSPGLGDTAMYLCATSLTTSGRLNEQFFGPGTRLTVL.

The CDR3 DNA is TGTGCCAGCAGTTACGGGACTGCCCGTGATACGCAGTATTTT. Its protein product is CASSYGTARDTQYF. The rearrangement uses TRBV6-5 and TRBJ2-3, with D possibly TRBD2 on 6 matching bases. CDR1 is MNHEY and CDR2 is SVGAGI in the germline V gene. This CDR3 is built from 14 residues. Trimming cost V 2 bases and J 6 bases, with 12 bases left between them.

The chain uses TRBV5-6 and TRBJ1-2; no definite D call. The CDR3 contains 13 residues. The V and J ends lost 2 bases and 3 bases respectively, with 8 bases between them. The germline V gene encodes CDR1 SGHDT and CDR2 YYEEEE. This CDR3 is CASSFIGDYGYTF. CDR3 DNA sequence: TGTGCCAGCAGCTTTATCGGGGACTATGGCTACACCTTC.

This chain links TRBV7-2 with TRBJ2-3; 7 nucleotides line up with TRBD2. The V gene's germline CDR1 is SGHTA and CDR2 FQGNSA. Trimming at V came to 3 bases and at J to 2 bases, leaving 5 bases not matched to a gene. There are 15 residues in the CDR3. The CDR3 region has the DNA TGTGCCAGCAGCTTCCTCGGGGGGATCACAGATACGCAGTATTTT. It specifies CASSFLGGITDTQYF.

V usage is TRBV6-5 and J usage is TRBJ1-2; D possibly corresponds to TRBD1 (6 bases). CDR3 length equals 16 residues. Germline CDR1 is MNHEY and CDR2 is SVGAGI. Deletions cut 0 bases from V and 3 bases from J, with 14 bases between. The CDR3 DNA is TGTGCCAGCAGTTACTCAGCTAACAGGGAAGACTATGGCTACACCTTC. This codes for CASSYSANREDYGYTF.

The CDR3 bases are TGTGCCAGCAGCCCCATGAACACTGAAGCTTTCTTT. Translating gives CASSPMNTEAFF. The J gene is TRBJ1-1, the V gene TRBV7-9; D uncertain. This CDR3 spans 12 amino acids. The V and J ends lost 5 bases and 0 bases respectively, with 4 bases between them. Germline CDR1 and CDR2: SEHNR and FQNEAQ (reference sequence).

This chain joins TRBV19 and TRBJ2-1; perhaps TRBD2 as D (6 bases). Trimming stripped 4 bases from V and 8 bases from J, with 15 bases between. The germline gives CDR1 LNHDA, CDR2 SQIVND (reference sequence). The CDR3 has 14 residues. CDR3 sequence reads: CASSRGDSRHEQFF. CDR3 nucleotide sequence: TGTGCCAGTAGTAGGGGGGATTCTAGGCATGAGCAGTTCTTC.

The chain employs TRBV7-9 and TRBJ2-7, with D unresolved. The CDR3 length is 13 residues. CDR1 SEHNR and CDR2 FQNEAQ come from the germline V gene (reference sequence). Trimming took 3 bases from V and 4 from J, leaving 10 bases between them. CDR3 nucleotide sequence: TGTGCCAGCAGCTTTAGGTCCGGGTACGAGCAGTACTTC. Its translation is CASSFRSGYEQYF.

This clone has more than one count but fewer than ten. CDR3 nucleotides: TGTGCCAGCAGATTATGGGAGGGCCAGTACTTC. Translation gives CASRLWEGQYF. The chain uses TRBV6-1 and TRBJ2-5; TRBD2 agrees at 7 bases. CDR3 length: 11 amino acids. The V gene end was trimmed by 6 bases and the J gene end by 10 bases; junction bases not matched to a gene: 5. Looked up from germline, CDR1 is MNHNS and CDR2 is SASEGT.

The chain recombines TRBV6-1 with TRBJ2-2, with D tentatively TRBD1 (6 bases). Germline V lookup: CDR1 MNHNS, CDR2 SASEGT. This CDR3 contains 13 residues. Trimming removed 7 bases from V and 6 bases from J, with 12 bases in between. Here the CDR3 DNA reads TGTGCCAGCAAACAGGGATGGGCCGGGGAGCTGTTTTTT. It encodes CASKQGWAGELFF.

The chain has TRBV27 and TRBJ1-2; TRBD1 agrees at 10 bases. CDR3 length equals 15 residues. Trimming at V came to 5 bases and at J to 4 bases, leaving 7 bases not matched to a gene. CDR1 is MNHEY and CDR2 is SMNVEV in the germline V gene (reference sequence). CDR3: CASSTRDRGTYGYTF. The DNA of the CDR3 is TGTGCCAGCAGTACCCGGGACAGGGGAACCTATGGCTACACCTTC.

The V gene is TRBV4-1, the J gene TRBJ1-1, with a possible D match to TRBD1 (6 bases). This CDR3 contains 12 residues. Trimming cost V 4 bases and J 7 bases, with 10 bases left between them. Per the germline V gene, CDR1 is MGHRA and CDR2 is YSYEKL. The DNA for the CDR3 is TGCGCCAGCAGCCGTACAGGGCTTGAAGCTTTCTTT. This encodes CASSRTGLEAFF.

This chain connects TRBV27 to TRBJ1-5, with 8 positions matching TRBD1. Germline V gene data show CDR1 as MNHEY and CDR2 as SMNVEV (reference sequence). V was clipped by 8 bases and J by 3 bases; unmatched bases: 3. CDR3 length: 13 residues. The CDR3 reads CASGQGLNQPQHF. In nucleotides, the CDR3 is TGTGCCAGCGGACAGGGCCTCAATCAGCCCCAGCATTTT.

This clone was observed a few times. This chain joins TRBV18 and TRBJ2-3; 9 nucleotides align to TRBD2. Germline CDR1 is KGHSH and CDR2 is LQKENI. This CDR3 contains 15 residues. V shed 5 bases and J 7 bases; nucleotides not matched to a gene: 10. The CDR3 region is CASSGEAGGKNTQYF. CDR3 coding DNA: TGTGCCAGCTCAGGCGAAGCGGGAGGCAAAAATACGCAGTATTTT.

This chain links TRBV6-1 with TRBJ2-5; 7 positions match TRBD1. Germline CDR1 MNHNS, CDR2 SASEGT. This CDR3 has 15 residues. Trimming removed 3 bases from V and 5 bases from J; junction bases left unmatched: 9. As DNA, the CDR3 is TGTGCCAGCAGTGATACCACAGGGGTTGGGGAGACCCAGTACTTC. Translating it yields CASSDTTGVGETQYF.

The chain couples TRBV4-3 to TRBJ1-4, with 8 bases fitting TRBD1. The CDR3 has 17 amino acids. CDR1 and CDR2 from the germline V gene are LGHNA and YSLEER. The J segment lost 5 bases and the V segment lost 1 base, leaving 9 bases of the junction unmatched. Written as DNA, the CDR3 is TGCGCCAGCAGCCAAGGGGCGACAGGGGTACGGAATGAAAAACTGTTTTTT. It codes for CASSQGATGVRNEKLFF.

The J gene is TRBJ2-2, the V gene TRBV6-5; maybe TRBD2 (5 bases). The CDR3 is made up of 14 amino acids. Germline loops: CDR1 MNHEY, CDR2 SVGAGI. V was clipped by 2 bases and J by 4 bases, with 8 bases between them. In DNA, the CDR3 is TGTGCCAGCAGTTACCCCCGGGGCACCGGGGAGCTGTTTTTT. Amino acids: CASSYPRGTGELFF.

This clone was recorded once. This chain joins TRBV9 and TRBJ2-3; D is possibly TRBD1 (6 bases). CDR1 and CDR2 from the germline V gene are SGDLS and YYNGEE. The CDR3 runs 13 residues. The V end was cut by 6 bases, the J end by 1 base, with 9 bases between. In DNA, the CDR3 is TGTGCCAGCAAGGGGGTCCGCACAGATACGCAGTATTTT. The encoded protein is CASKGVRTDTQYF. The entire variable domain, with the rest obtained from reference TRBV9 and TRBJ2-3, is as follows: DSGVTQTPKHLITATGQRVTLRCSPRSGDLSVYWYQQSLDQGLQFLIQYYNGEERAKGNILERFSAQQFPDLHSELNLSSLELGDSALYFCASKGVRTDTQYFGPGTRLTVL.

The chain employs TRBV5-1 and TRBJ2-3; D is possibly TRBD2 (6 bases). The CDR3 spans 18 residues. V was pared by 2 bases and J by 2 bases, with 21 bases between. Germline CDR1 and CDR2: SGHRS and YFSETQ. For the CDR3, the DNA is TGCGCCAGCAGCTTAACGGCGGGTGCGGGGCAGTCCACAGATACGCAGTATTTT. It specifies CASSLTAGAGQSTDTQYF.

The chain links TRBV9 to TRBJ1-1; D not certain. Germline V gives CDR1 SGDLS, CDR2 YYNGEE. With 4 bases removed from V and 5 bases from J, the gap between germline ends came to 12 bases. The CDR3 is made up of 13 amino acids. CDR3: CASSLGTGTEAFF. In DNA, the CDR3 is TGTGCCAGCAGCCTGGGTACGGGGACTGAAGCTTTCTTT.

This clone has more than one count but fewer than ten. The chain uses TRBV28 and TRBJ1-1; no clear D gene. V lost 6 bases and J 1 base, leaving 3 bases between the germline ends. Per the germline V gene, CDR1 is MDHEN and CDR2 is SYDVKM. This CDR3 is 11 amino acids long. This chain's CDR3 is CASRANTEAFF. CDR3 nucleotides: TGTGCCAGCAGGGCGAACACTGAAGCTTTCTTT.